These T cell receptor beta chains were read from a single sample in a study of T cell responses to AZD1222 COVID-19 vaccine. The table came from immunoSEQ multiplex PCR; TCRdb's copy has only in-frame clones and leaves some out. The sample holds 80,000 to 90,000 clones; 85% to 90% are singletons and the top ten take roughly 5.1%. Source: peripheral blood, taken 28 days after the second AZD1222 dose. Every receptor here comes from an adult who received the AZD1222 COVID-19 vaccine. The conserved cysteine and the conserved F or W are not part of the CDR3 here. The order of the fields is V gene, J gene, D gene, CDR3 protein. A D gene is named only where the DNA matches it firmly.

v_gene: TRBV7-2
j_gene: TRBJ2-2
d_gene: -
CDR3aa: ASSPGTTNTGELF

v_gene: TRBV7-8
j_gene: TRBJ2-7
d_gene: TRBD2
CDR3aa: ASSDVRGGRTYEQY

v_gene: TRBV15
j_gene: TRBJ1-3
d_gene: -
CDR3aa: ATSRPQRSGNTIY

v_gene: TRBV7-2
j_gene: TRBJ2-5
d_gene: -
CDR3aa: ASSWASEETQY

v_gene: TRBV2
j_gene: TRBJ1-2
d_gene: -
CDR3aa: ATKAGRENYGYT

v_gene: TRBV30
j_gene: TRBJ1-5
d_gene: -
CDR3aa: AWSGGGGQPQH

v_gene: TRBV19
j_gene: TRBJ2-7
d_gene: -
CDR3aa: ASSMVDKAAYEQY

v_gene: TRBV3-1/TRBV3-2
j_gene: TRBJ1-5
d_gene: TRBD1
CDR3aa: ASSHPSGGTGTQPQH

v_gene: TRBV1
j_gene: TRBJ2-3
d_gene: -
CDR3aa: TSSHPTGAKDTDTQY

v_gene: TRBV6-5
j_gene: TRBJ1-2
d_gene: TRBD1
CDR3aa: ASTKGTANYGYT

v_gene: TRBV2
j_gene: TRBJ2-7
d_gene: -
CDR3aa: ASSPGPYEQY

v_gene: TRBV5-4
j_gene: TRBJ2-3
d_gene: -
CDR3aa: ASSLPGLGDTQY

v_gene: TRBV11-1
j_gene: TRBJ2-1
d_gene: -
CDR3aa: ASSLVSGRRTVEQF

v_gene: TRBV7-9
j_gene: TRBJ2-5
d_gene: -
CDR3aa: ASRYGRGVWETQY

v_gene: TRBV9
j_gene: TRBJ1-4
d_gene: -
CDR3aa: ASSASTGQEKLF

v_gene: TRBV2
j_gene: TRBJ2-7
d_gene: -
CDR3aa: ASSEGSGDNYEQY

v_gene: TRBV10-1
j_gene: TRBJ2-1
d_gene: TRBD2
CDR3aa: ASSERLAGGSEQF